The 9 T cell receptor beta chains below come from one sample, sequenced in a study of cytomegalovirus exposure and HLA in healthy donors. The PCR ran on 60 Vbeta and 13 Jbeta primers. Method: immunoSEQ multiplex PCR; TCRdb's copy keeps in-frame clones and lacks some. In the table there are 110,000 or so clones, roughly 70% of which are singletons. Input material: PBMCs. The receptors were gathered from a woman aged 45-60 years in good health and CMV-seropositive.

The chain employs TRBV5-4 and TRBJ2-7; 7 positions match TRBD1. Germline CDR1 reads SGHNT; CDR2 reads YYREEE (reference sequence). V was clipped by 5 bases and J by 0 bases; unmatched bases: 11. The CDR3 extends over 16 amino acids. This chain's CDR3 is CASSSNLGQNSYEQYF. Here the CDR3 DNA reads TGTGCCAGCAGTTCAAACCTGGGACAGAACTCCTACGAGCAGTACTTC.

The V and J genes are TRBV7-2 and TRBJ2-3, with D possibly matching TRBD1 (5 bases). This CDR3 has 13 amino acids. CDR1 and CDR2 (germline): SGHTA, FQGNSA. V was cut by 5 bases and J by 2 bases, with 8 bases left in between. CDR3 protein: CASSQGVTDTQYF. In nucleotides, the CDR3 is TGTGCCAGCAGCCAAGGGGTCACAGATACGCAGTATTTT. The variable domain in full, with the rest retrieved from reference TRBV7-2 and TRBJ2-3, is GAGVSQSPSNKVTEKGKDVELRCDPISGHTALYWYRQSLGQGLEFLIYFQGNSAPDKSGLPSDRFSAERTGGSVSTLTIQRTQQEDSAVYLCASSQGVTDTQYFGPGTRLTVL.

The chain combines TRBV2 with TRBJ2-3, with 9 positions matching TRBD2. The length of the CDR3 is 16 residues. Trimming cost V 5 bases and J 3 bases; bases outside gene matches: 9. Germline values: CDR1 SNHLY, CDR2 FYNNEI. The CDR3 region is CASSFSGRDSTDTQYF. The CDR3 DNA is TGTGCCAGCAGTTTTAGCGGGAGAGATAGTACAGATACGCAGTATTTT.

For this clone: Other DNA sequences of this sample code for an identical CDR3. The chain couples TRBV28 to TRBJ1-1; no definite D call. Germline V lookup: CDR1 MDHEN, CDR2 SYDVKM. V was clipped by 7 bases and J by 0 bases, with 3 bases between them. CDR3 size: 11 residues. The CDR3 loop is CASTVNTEAFF. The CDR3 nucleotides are TGTGCCAGCACGGTGAACACTGAAGCTTTCTTT.

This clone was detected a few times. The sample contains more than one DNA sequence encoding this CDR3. The CDR3 DNA follows: TGTGCCAGCAGCTTGGTGCAGGGGACCTCACTGAACACTGAAGCTTTCTTT. Translated: CASSLVQGTSLNTEAFF. This sequence joins TRBV5-4 and TRBJ1-1; D may be TRBD1 (6 bases). V was shortened by 0 bases and J by 0 bases, with 15 bases between the two germline ends. The V gene's germline CDR1 is SGHNT and CDR2 YYREEE (reference sequence). The CDR3 length is 17 residues.

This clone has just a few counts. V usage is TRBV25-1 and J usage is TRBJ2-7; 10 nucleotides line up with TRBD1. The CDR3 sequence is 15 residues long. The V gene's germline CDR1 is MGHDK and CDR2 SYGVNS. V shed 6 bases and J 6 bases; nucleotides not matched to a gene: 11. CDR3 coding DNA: TGTGCCAGCAGACCCATGGGGGACAGGGGAAGCGAGCAGTACTTC. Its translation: CASRPMGDRGSEQYF.

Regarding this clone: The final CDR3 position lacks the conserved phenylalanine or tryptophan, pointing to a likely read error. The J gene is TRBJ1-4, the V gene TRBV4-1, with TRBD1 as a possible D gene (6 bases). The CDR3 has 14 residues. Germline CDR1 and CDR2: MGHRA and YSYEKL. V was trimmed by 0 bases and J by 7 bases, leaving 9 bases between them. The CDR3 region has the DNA TGCGCCAGCAGCCAAGAGACGACAGGTGAAAAACTGTTTGTT. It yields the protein CASSQETTGEKLFV.

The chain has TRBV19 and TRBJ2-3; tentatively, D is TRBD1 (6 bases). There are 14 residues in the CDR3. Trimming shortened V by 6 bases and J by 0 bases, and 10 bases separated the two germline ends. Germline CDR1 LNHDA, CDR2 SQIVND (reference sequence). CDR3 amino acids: CASSPGHSTDTQYF. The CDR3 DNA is TGTGCCAGTAGCCCGGGACATAGCACAGATACGCAGTATTTT.

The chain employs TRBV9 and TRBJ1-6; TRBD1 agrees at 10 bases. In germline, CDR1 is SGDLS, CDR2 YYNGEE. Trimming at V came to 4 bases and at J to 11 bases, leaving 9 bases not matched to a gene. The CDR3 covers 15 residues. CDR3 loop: CASSSSGTGEAPLHF. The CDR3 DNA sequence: TGTGCCAGCAGCTCGTCCGGGACAGGGGAGGCACCCCTCCACTTT.